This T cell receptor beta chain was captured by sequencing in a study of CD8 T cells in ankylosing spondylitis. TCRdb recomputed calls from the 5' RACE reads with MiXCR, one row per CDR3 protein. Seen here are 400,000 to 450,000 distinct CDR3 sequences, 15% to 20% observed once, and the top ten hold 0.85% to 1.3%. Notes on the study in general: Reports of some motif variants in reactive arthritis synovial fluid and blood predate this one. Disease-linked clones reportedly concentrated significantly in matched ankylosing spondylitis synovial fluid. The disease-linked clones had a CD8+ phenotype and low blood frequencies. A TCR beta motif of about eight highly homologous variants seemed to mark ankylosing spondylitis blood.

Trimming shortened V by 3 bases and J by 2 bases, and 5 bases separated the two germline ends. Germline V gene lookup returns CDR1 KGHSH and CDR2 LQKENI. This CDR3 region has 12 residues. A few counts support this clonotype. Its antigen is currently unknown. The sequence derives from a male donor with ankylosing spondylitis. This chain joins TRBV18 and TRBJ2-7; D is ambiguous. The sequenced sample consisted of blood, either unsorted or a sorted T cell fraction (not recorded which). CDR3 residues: CASSPPTYEQYF. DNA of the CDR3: TGTGCCAGCTCACCGCCCACCTACGAGCAGTACTTC.